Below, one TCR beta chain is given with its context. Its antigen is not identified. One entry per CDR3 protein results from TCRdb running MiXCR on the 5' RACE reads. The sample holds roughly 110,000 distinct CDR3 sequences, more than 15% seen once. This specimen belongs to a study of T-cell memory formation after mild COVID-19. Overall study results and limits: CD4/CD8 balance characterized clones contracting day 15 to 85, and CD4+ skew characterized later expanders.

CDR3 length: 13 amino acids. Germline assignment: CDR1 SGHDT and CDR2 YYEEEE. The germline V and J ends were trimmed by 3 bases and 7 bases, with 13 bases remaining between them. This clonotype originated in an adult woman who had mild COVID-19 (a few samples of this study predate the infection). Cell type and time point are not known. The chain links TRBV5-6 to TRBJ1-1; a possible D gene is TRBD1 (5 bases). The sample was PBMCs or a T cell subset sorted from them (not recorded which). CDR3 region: CASSSGGANEAFF. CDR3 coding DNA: TGTGCCAGCAGCTCGGGCGGGGCAAATGAAGCTTTCTTT.